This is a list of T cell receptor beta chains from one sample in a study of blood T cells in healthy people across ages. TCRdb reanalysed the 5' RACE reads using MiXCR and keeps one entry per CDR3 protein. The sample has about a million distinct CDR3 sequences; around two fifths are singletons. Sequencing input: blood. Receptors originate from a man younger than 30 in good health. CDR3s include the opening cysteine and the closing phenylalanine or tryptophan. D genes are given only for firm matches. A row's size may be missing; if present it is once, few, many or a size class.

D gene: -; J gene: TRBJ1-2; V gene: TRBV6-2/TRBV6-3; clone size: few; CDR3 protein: CASRKGHASNYGYTF; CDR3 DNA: TGTGCCAGCAGGAAGGGACACGCTTCTAACTATGGCTACACCTTC
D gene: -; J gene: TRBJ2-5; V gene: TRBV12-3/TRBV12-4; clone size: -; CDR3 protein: CASSLALGWGQETQYF; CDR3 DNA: TGTGCCAGCAGTTTAGCGCTGGGTTGGGGCCAAGAGACCCAGTACTTC
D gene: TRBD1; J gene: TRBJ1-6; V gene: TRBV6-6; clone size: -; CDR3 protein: CASSSTGGINSPLHF; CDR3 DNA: TGTGCCAGCAGTTCGACAGGGGGCATTAATTCACCCCTCCACTTT
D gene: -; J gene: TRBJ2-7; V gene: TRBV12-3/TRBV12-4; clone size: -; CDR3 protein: CASSGGWGEQYF; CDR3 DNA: TGTGCCAGCTCCGGAGGATGGGGCGAGCAGTACTTC
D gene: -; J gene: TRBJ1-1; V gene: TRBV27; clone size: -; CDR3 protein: CASMGAAFF; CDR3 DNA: TGTGCCAGCATGGGGGCAGCTTTCTTT
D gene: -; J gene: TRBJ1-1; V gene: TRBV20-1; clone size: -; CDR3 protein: CSARDGVMNTEAFF; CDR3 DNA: TGCAGTGCTAGAGATGGGGTCATGAACACTGAAGCTTTCTTT
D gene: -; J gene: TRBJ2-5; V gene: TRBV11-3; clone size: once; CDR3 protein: CASSLGDRREETQYF; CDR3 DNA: TGTGCCAGCAGCTTAGGGGACCGACGGGAAGAGACCCAGTACTTC
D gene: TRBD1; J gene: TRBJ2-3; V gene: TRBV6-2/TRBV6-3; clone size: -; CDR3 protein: CASSRGQSSTDTQYF; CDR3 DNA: TGTGCCAGCAGTCGGGGACAGTCTAGCACAGATACGCAGTATTTT
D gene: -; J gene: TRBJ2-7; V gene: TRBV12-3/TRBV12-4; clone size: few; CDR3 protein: CASSSGRVNEQYF; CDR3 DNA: TGTGCCAGCAGTTCGGGTAGGGTCAACGAGCAGTACTTC
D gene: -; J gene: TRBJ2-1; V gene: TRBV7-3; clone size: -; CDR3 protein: CASSSDPGSSYNEQFF; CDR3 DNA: TGTGCCAGCAGCTCCGATCCAGGGAGCTCCTACAATGAGCAGTTCTTC
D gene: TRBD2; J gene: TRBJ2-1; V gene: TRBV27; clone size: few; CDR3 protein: CASSSSGGQETQFF; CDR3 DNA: TGTGCCAGCAGTTCCAGCGGGGGACAAGAGACCCAGTTCTTC
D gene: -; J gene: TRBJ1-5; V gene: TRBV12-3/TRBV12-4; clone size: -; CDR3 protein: CASSTGYSNQPQHF; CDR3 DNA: TGTGCCAGCAGCACAGGGTATAGCAATCAGCCCCAGCATTTT
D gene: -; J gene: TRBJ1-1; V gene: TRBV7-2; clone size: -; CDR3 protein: CASSSQGPLNTEAFF; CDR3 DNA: TGTGCCAGCAGCTCGCAGGGGCCGTTAAACACTGAAGCTTTCTTT
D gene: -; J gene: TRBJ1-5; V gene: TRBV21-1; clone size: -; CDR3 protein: CASSKGGAGLGQPRHF; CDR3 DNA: TGTGCCAGCAGCAAAGGTGGAGCAGGATTGGGTCAGCCCCGGCATTTT
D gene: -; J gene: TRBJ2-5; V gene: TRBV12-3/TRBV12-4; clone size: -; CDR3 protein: CASSLEAWEQYF; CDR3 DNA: TGTGCCAGCAGTTTAGAAGCGTGGGAGCAGTACTTC